This T cell receptor (beta chain) was recorded in a study of OX40 agonist ivuxolimab in advanced cancers. For the study at large: Two cutaneous melanoma patients and one hepatocellular carcinoma patient, three in all, had partial responses.

This clone was seen a single time. The antigen is undetermined. The germline V gene encodes CDR1 SEHNR and CDR2 FQNEAQ (reference sequence). The CDR3 spans 13 residues. V lost 0 bases and J lost 4, with 7 bases in between. Assay used: immunoSEQ multiplex PCR; TCRdb lists only in-frame clones, some missing. The sample has about 62,000 clones; 85% are singletons. General study points: In the 0.1-3.0 mg/kg groups, partial responders showed among the lowest expansion. CD8+ T cells showed, on average, more clonal expansion than CD4+ cells. Not determined was the antigen specificity of the expanded peripheral T cells.

V and J are TRBV7-9 and TRBJ2-7, with no clear D. Specimen: CD4+ or CD8+ T cells sorted from blood, collected in a trial of the OX40 agonist ivuxolimab. The clonotype originates from an adult with an advanced solid tumor such as melanoma, head and neck, liver or kidney cancer. Here the CDR3 DNA reads TGTGCCAGCAGCTTAGCTCATGGTTACGAGCAGTACTTC. Translation: CASSLAHGYEQYF.